This is a list of T cell receptor beta chains from one sample in a study of blood T cell repertoires in COVID-19. This table comes from immunoSEQ multiplex PCR, and its TCRdb copy is limited to in-frame clones, with some not included. The profile shows fewer than 450,000 clones, around 88% of them singletons. The sequencing sample was made of peripheral blood. The receptor set was obtained from a woman in her forties or fifties with COVID-19, enrolled during active disease. CDR3s include the opening cysteine and the closing phenylalanine or tryptophan. The order of the fields is clone size, J gene, D gene, V gene, CDR3 DNA, CDR3 protein. The D gene is left open where the match is weak. Rows may omit the clone size; those that give it use once, few, many or a size class.

few TRBJ2-3 TRBD1 TRBV3-1/TRBV3-2 TGTGCCAGCAGCTATGACAGGGAATCCACAGATACGCAGTATTTT CASSYDRESTDTQYF
. TRBJ2-7 TRBD2 TRBV6-5 TGTGCCAGTTTGGAGCGGGGCTCCTACGAGCAGTACTTC CASLERGSYEQYF
once TRBJ1-6 TRBD1 TRBV11-2 TGTGCCAGCAGCTTAGGTCCGGGGACAGTTAATTCACCCCTCCACTTT CASSLGPGTVNSPLHF
. TRBJ1-5 TRBD1 TRBV28 TGTGCCAGCAGTTCGACAGGGAAGGTCCAGCCCCAGCATTTT CASSSTGKVQPQHF
. TRBJ2-2 . TRBV10-3 TGTGCCATCAGTGAAACAGGCAGCAACACCGGGGAGCTGTTTTTT CAISETGSNTGELFF
. TRBJ2-1 TRBD2 TRBV7-8 TGTGCCAGCAGCTTACCCGGGGGCGGGGGGCCCTACAATGAGCAGTTCTTC CASSLPGGGGPYNEQFF
. TRBJ1-5 . TRBV2 TGTGCCAGCAGTGAAGTTCAAAATCAGCCCCAGCATTTT CASSEVQNQPQHF
. TRBJ2-7 TRBD1 TRBV27 TGTGCCAGCAGTCCCGCGGACAGGAGGCACGAGCAGTACTTC CASSPADRRHEQYF
. TRBJ2-5 . TRBV5-1 TGCGCCAGCAGCTTGGGTACAGGGCAAGAGACCCAGTACTTC CASSLGTGQETQYF
. TRBJ1-6 TRBD1 TRBV6-5 TGTGCCAGCAGTTACGACCCCGGACAGGTTGACTCACCCCTCCACTTT CASSYDPGQVDSPLHF
. TRBJ1-1 . TRBV7-9 TGTGCCAGCAGCCCCGGTGGGCTCCCGGACACTGAAGCTTTCTTT CASSPGGLPDTEAFF
. TRBJ1-1 TRBD1 TRBV3-1/TRBV3-2 TGTGCCAGCAGCCCATCCGGGACAGGGGACACTGAAGCTTTCTTT CASSPSGTGDTEAFF
. TRBJ1-6 . TRBV2 TGTGCCAGCAGTGTTCAGGGGAGGGATCCCCTCCACTTT CASSVQGRDPLHF
. TRBJ1-2 TRBD1 TRBV2 TGTGCCAGCAAGGCAGGGGGTGATGGCTACACCTTC CASKAGGDGYTF
. TRBJ2-5 . TRBV4-1 TGCGCCAGCAGCCAAGCAGTACAGGGTGTGTGGCAAGAGACCCAGTACTTC CASSQAVQGVWQETQYF
. TRBJ1-5 . TRBV19 TGTGCCAGTAATCAAGGTGTTGAGGGGCCCCAGCATTTT CASNQGVEGPQHF
. TRBJ2-3 TRBD2 TRBV29-1 TGCAGCGTTGAAGGGGGACTAGCGGGGGGCATAGATACGCAGTATTTT CSVEGGLAGGIDTQYF
. TRBJ2-2 TRBD1 TRBV3-1/TRBV3-2 TGTGCCAGCAGCTACGAACTCGCCGGGACAGGGACCGGGGAGCTGTTTTTT CASSYELAGTGTGELFF
. TRBJ2-1 TRBD2 TRBV2 TGTGCCATTCCCCGGGCGGGGGCCTACAATGAGCAGTTCTTC CAIPRAGAYNEQFF
. TRBJ2-7 . TRBV10-1 TGCGCCAGCAGTGCTGGACAACACTACGAGCAGTACTTC CASSAGQHYEQYF
few TRBJ1-2 . TRBV12-3/TRBV12-4 TGTGCCAGCAGCGACTTCTACGGCTACACCTTC CASSDFYGYTF
. TRBJ1-5 . TRBV6-1 TGTGCCAGCAGTGAGGGGCAGTATAGCAATCAGCCCCAGCATTTT CASSEGQYSNQPQHF
. TRBJ2-2 . TRBV7-4 TGTGCCAGCAGGAAAGCCCCCCTTAGTGGCACCGGGGAGCTGTTTTTT CASRKAPLSGTGELFF
. TRBJ2-1 TRBD2 TRBV5-1 TGCGCCAGCAGCGCCGGGACTAGCGGGGGGCTTAGGGATGAGCAGTTCTTC CASSAGTSGGLRDEQFF
. TRBJ1-5 . TRBV6-6 TGTGCCAGCAGTTACTCGACGCCCGAAAGGGGTCAGCCCCAGCATTTT CASSYSTPERGQPQHF
. TRBJ2-3 . TRBV6-5 TGTGCCAGCAGTTACTCGGGCTCGGATACGCAGTATTTT CASSYSGSDTQYF
. TRBJ1-1 TRBD1 TRBV4-2 TGTGCCAGCAGCCAAGGACAGGGGGCGAACACTGAAGCTTTCTTT CASSQGQGANTEAFF
. TRBJ1-4 . TRBV5-1 TGCGCCAGCAGCTTGGGAGGGTTAGGTGAAAAACTGTTTTTT CASSLGGLGEKLFF
. TRBJ2-1 . TRBV9 TGTGCCAGCAGCGTAGGACAGAACAATGAGCAGTTCTTC CASSVGQNNEQFF
once TRBJ2-3 . TRBV19 TGTGCCAGTAGTACGGTGGAGTCCGTAGCGCGTATGCAGTATTTT CASSTVESVARMQYF
. TRBJ1-5 TRBD1 TRBV30 TGTGCCTCGCGTCAGGGGGCGGGTCAGCCCCAGCATTTT CASRQGAGQPQHF
once TRBJ2-1 TRBD2 TRBV2 TGTGCCAGCAGTGGTGGACTAGCGGCTTACAATGAGCAGTTCTTC CASSGGLAAYNEQFF
once TRBJ2-1 . TRBV30 TGTGCCTGGAATCGGGGGAGCTCCTACAATGAGCAGTTCTTC CAWNRGSSYNEQFF
. TRBJ1-6 . TRBV30 TGTGCCTCGGACAGAGCGATCCGGGACACCAATTCACCCCTCCACTTT CASDRAIRDTNSPLHF
. TRBJ2-7 TRBD1 TRBV6-5 TGTGCCAGCAGGGGACAGGGCCATTCCTACGAGCAGTACTTC CASRGQGHSYEQYF
. TRBJ2-5 TRBD2 TRBV5-4 TGTGCCAGCAGACAGACGAATATAGCGGGGCCCCGGGAGACCCAGTACTTC CASRQTNIAGPRETQYF
. TRBJ1-4 . TRBV19 TGTGCCAGTAGTCCGGGACGGGGAGGTGGTGAAAAACTGTTTTTT CASSPGRGGGEKLFF
. TRBJ1-2 . TRBV5-5 TGTGCCAGCAGCTCCACGGGAGGGCCCTATGGCTACACCTTC CASSSTGGPYGYTF
. TRBJ2-7 . TRBV28 TGTGCCAGCACCCCAACCCAGGGACAACCCTACGAGCAGTACTTC CASTPTQGQPYEQYF
once TRBJ2-7 . TRBV27 TGTGCCAGCAGTACATTCAGGGAAAGCTCCTACGAGCAGTACTTC CASSTFRESSYEQYF